Listed below are T cell receptor beta chains from one sample, sequenced in a study of T cells in Graves' hyperthyroidism and ophthalmopathy. TCRdb re-called the multiplex PCR reads through MiXCR, storing one row per CDR3 protein. Of 500,000 to 800,000 distinct CDR3 sequences listed, 14% are singletons. The sequencing input was blood. The receptor source for this set is a woman aged 50 to 60 with Graves' ophthalmopathy. CDR3s include the opening cysteine and the closing phenylalanine or tryptophan. The D gene is left open where the match is weak. A clone size is listed for some rows: how often the clone was seen (once, few, many), or a class if it is expanded.

d_call,j_call,v_call,clone_size,cdr3_aa,cdr3_nt
-,TRBJ2-7,TRBV6-2/TRBV6-3,-,CASSYYPGVDRIYEQYF,TGTGCCAGCAGTTACTATCCTGGTGTTGACAGGATCTACGAGCAGTACTTC
TRBD1,TRBJ1-4,TRBV9,many,CASSDRGLGNEKLFF,TGTGCCAGCAGTGACAGGGGGCTCGGTAATGAAAAACTGTTTTTT
-,TRBJ2-1,TRBV19,-,CASRFVQDHNEQFF,TGTGCCAGTAGGTTTGTGCAGGACCACAATGAGCAGTTCTTC
-,TRBJ1-5,TRBV28,few,CASVDRYQPQHF,TGTGCCAGCGTCGATCGATATCAGCCCCAGCATTTT
-,TRBJ2-7,TRBV28,many,CASSPIVAAPTTVRDEQYF,TGTGCCAGCAGCCCCATTGTTGCGGCGCCGACGACCGTACGGGACGAGCAGTACTTC
-,TRBJ1-2,TRBV11-2,many,CASSLGGRSYGYTF,TGTGCCAGCAGCTTAGGGGGGCGGAGCTATGGCTACACCTTC
-,TRBJ1-5,TRBV18,many,CASSPPGPGSQPQHF,TGTGCCAGCTCACCACCGGGACCGGGGAGTCAGCCCCAGCATTTT
-,TRBJ2-6,TRBV30,-,CAWWGPLRSGANVLTF,TGTGCCTGGTGGGGGCCTCTTCGCTCTGGGGCCAACGTCCTGACTTTC
TRBD2,TRBJ2-1,TRBV11-2,many,CASSQPGLAYNEQFF,TGTGCCAGCAGCCAACCGGGACTAGCGTACAATGAGCAGTTCTTC
-,TRBJ1-4,TRBV12-3/TRBV12-4,-,CASSSLQIATNEKLFF,TGTGCCAGCAGCTCCTTGCAGATTGCAACTAATGAAAAACTGTTTTTT
-,TRBJ1-2,TRBV9,few,CASSVASISYGYTF,TGTGCCAGCAGCGTAGCGTCGATTAGCTATGGCTACACCTTC
TRBD2,TRBJ2-3,TRBV5-1,-,CASSLPLAGASTDTQYF,TGCGCCAGCAGCCTTCCTTTAGCGGGAGCTAGCACAGATACGCAGTATTTT
-,TRBJ2-3,TRBV28,few,CASSPPGARTYF,TGTGCCAGCAGCCCCCCGGGGGCCCGTACGTATTTT
TRBD1,TRBJ1-3,TRBV30,-,CAFDRGLSGNTIYF,TGTGCCTTTGACAGGGGGCTGTCTGGAAACACCATATATTTT
TRBD2,TRBJ2-3,TRBV28,many,CASSLSQRESTDTQYF,TGTGCCAGCAGTTTATCTCAGCGGGAGTCGACAGATACGCAGTATTTT
-,TRBJ2-5,TRBV11-2,-,CASSLDPGRGQTQYF,TGTGCCAGCAGCTTAGACCCGGGCCGAGGGCAGACCCAGTACTTC
-,TRBJ2-2,TRBV28,-,CASSPPILPGELFF,TGTGCCAGCAGCCCACCCATACTTCCCGGGGAGCTGTTTTTT
-,TRBJ2-7,TRBV6-2/TRBV6-3,many,CASSYRTPHEQYF,TGTGCCAGCAGTTATCGTACTCCCCACGAGCAGTACTTC
-,TRBJ2-3,TRBV9,many,CASSAGQTDTQYF,TGTGCCAGCAGCGCCGGGCAAACAGATACGCAGTATTTT
-,TRBJ1-5,TRBV27,many,CASSLRGARGNQPQHF,TGTGCCAGCAGTTTAAGGGGGGCGCGGGGCAATCAGCCCCAGCATTTT
-,TRBJ1-3,TRBV5-6,many,CASSFRQNGNTIYF,TGTGCCAGCAGCTTCCGACAGAATGGAAACACCATATATTTT
-,TRBJ2-3,TRBV5-1,-,CASSLVALVDTDTQYF,TGCGCCAGCAGCTTGGTCGCACTAGTCGACACAGATACGCAGTATTTT
TRBD1,TRBJ1-2,TRBV6-2/TRBV6-3,-,CASSFPLPGQGGYTF,TGTGCCAGCAGTTTTCCCCTCCCGGGACAGGGCGGCTACACCTTC
TRBD2,TRBJ2-5,TRBV20-1,few,CSARERYSGRIGPETQYF,TGCAGTGCTAGAGAAAGATATAGCGGGAGGATAGGACCGGAGACCCAGTACTTC
TRBD1,TRBJ2-3,TRBV20-1,-,CRPVTGGSGTDTQYF,TGCAGGCCCGTGACAGGGGGCTCTGGCACAGATACGCAGTATTTT
TRBD1,TRBJ1-2,TRBV18,-,CASSADREGYYGYTF,TGTGCCAGCTCAGCGGACAGGGAGGGTTACTATGGCTACACCTTC
-,TRBJ2-1,TRBV7-8,many,CASTVSPYNEQFF,TGTGCCAGCACCGTATCCCCGTACAATGAGCAGTTCTTC
TRBD2,TRBJ2-1,TRBV5-6,many,CASSSLAGGSSYNEQFF,TGTGCCAGCAGTTCCTTGGCGGGAGGGAGCTCCTACAATGAGCAGTTCTTC
-,TRBJ1-1,TRBV7-2,many,CASSPPWRGTEAFF,TGTGCCAGCAGCCCGCCGTGGAGGGGCACTGAAGCTTTCTTT
TRBD2,TRBJ2-1,TRBV20-1,few,CSVVAGRYNEQFF,TGCAGTGTTGTAGCGGGACGCTACAATGAGCAGTTCTTC
-,TRBJ1-1,TRBV25-1,-,CASQEWAGTEAFF,TGTGCCAGTCAAGAATGGGCGGGCACTGAAGCTTTCTTT
-,TRBJ2-1,TRBV29-1,-,CSVEASFPVRNEQFF,TGCAGCGTTGAAGCTAGCTTCCCCGTACGGAATGAGCAGTTCTTC
TRBD2,TRBJ2-5,TRBV7-8,many,CASSVFRGLAGVQETQYF,TGTGCCAGCAGCGTATTTAGGGGGCTAGCGGGAGTACAAGAGACCCAGTACTTC
TRBD2,TRBJ2-7,TRBV20-1,many,CSALAGRTYEQYF,TGCAGTGCCCTAGCGGGGCGTACCTACGAGCAGTACTTC
TRBD2,TRBJ2-7,TRBV10-3,-,CAISESGLGLYEQYF,TGTGCCATCAGTGAGTCTGGACTAGGCCTCTACGAGCAGTACTTC
-,TRBJ1-2,TRBV7-8,-,CASSIRHRDPINYGYTF,TGTGCCAGCAGCATAAGACACCGGGACCCAATTAACTATGGCTACACCTTC
-,TRBJ2-2,TRBV5-6,-,CASSWGREELFF,TGTGCCAGCAGCTGGGGGCGGGAGGAGCTGTTTTTT
-,TRBJ2-1,TRBV6-2/TRBV6-3,many,CASKGPRSARGDEQFF,TGTGCCAGCAAGGGTCCCAGGAGCGCGAGAGGGGATGAGCAGTTCTTC
TRBD2,TRBJ2-3,TRBV7-2,many,CASSKAITGLGRIDTQYF,TGTGCCAGCAGCAAGGCAATCACGGGGCTCGGGAGGATAGATACGCAGTATTTT
-,TRBJ2-7,TRBV10-3,many,CAISESQGYSYEQYF,TGTGCCATCAGTGAGTCTCAGGGGTACTCCTACGAGCAGTACTTC
-,TRBJ2-1,TRBV20-1,many,CSALGPAYNEQFF,TGCAGTGCTCTGGGACCAGCATACAATGAGCAGTTCTTC
TRBD2,TRBJ2-7,TRBV6-5,many,CASSYRPTLAGGSYEQYF,TGTGCCAGCAGTTACCGACCTACACTAGCGGGAGGGTCCTACGAGCAGTACTTC
TRBD1,TRBJ2-7,TRBV28,many,CASSSPPGQGVVIGYEQYF,TGTGCCAGCAGTTCCCCTCCGGGACAGGGTGTCGTTATAGGTTACGAGCAGTACTTC
-,TRBJ2-5,TRBV5-1,-,CASSLIGNQETQYF,TGCGCCAGCAGCTTGATAGGGAATCAAGAGACCCAGTACTTC
-,TRBJ1-1,TRBV7-9,many,CASSWGSGTTEAFF,TGTGCCAGCAGCTGGGGGTCGGGAACGACTGAAGCTTTCTTT
-,TRBJ2-3,TRBV12-3/TRBV12-4,-,CASSLVAHTDTQYF,TGTGCCAGCAGTTTAGTGGCCCACACAGATACGCAGTATTTT
-,TRBJ2-3,TRBV4-3,-,CASSQETPRGTDTQYF,TGCGCCAGCAGCCAAGAGACCCCCCGGGGTACAGATACGCAGTATTTT
-,TRBJ2-1,TRBV24-1,few,CATRDEYNEQFF,TGTGCCACCAGAGACGAGTACAATGAGCAGTTCTTC
-,TRBJ2-7,TRBV9,once,CASSVNGRSYEQYF,TGTGCCAGCAGCGTAAACGGGAGAAGCTACGAGCAGTACTTC
TRBD2,TRBJ2-5,TRBV9,-,CASSITGTSSQETQYF,TGTGCCAGCAGCATAACCGGGACTAGCAGTCAAGAGACCCAGTACTTC
-,TRBJ2-1,TRBV24-1,few,CATSDHGANHEQFF,TGTGCCACCAGTGACCATGGGGCAAACCATGAGCAGTTCTTC
-,TRBJ1-5,TRBV7-2,many,CASSLQGRSDQPQHF,TGTGCCAGCAGCTTACAGGGAAGGAGTGATCAGCCCCAGCATTTT
TRBD2,TRBJ2-1,TRBV5-1,many,CASSIGTSGGYNEQFF,TGCGCCAGCAGCATAGGGACTAGCGGGGGTTACAATGAGCAGTTCTTC